This T cell receptor beta chain was captured in a study of T-cell memory formation after mild COVID-19. TCRdb fed the 5' RACE reads into MiXCR, producing one record per CDR3 protein. This sample yields about 560,000 distinct CDR3 sequences, of which less than 25% are seen a single time; 7% to 9% belongs to the top ten. V was clipped by 0 bases and J by 8 bases, with 7 bases between them. The length of the CDR3 is 12 residues. Looked up from germline, CDR1 is MNHEY and CDR2 is SVGAGI. This clonotype has more than one count but fewer than ten. Specimen: PBMCs or a T cell subset sorted from them (not recorded which). The TCR sequence derives from an adult woman who had mild COVID-19 (a few samples of this study predate the infection). Cell type and time point are not known. The chain has TRBV6-5 and TRBJ1-1; unclear D gene. The CDR3 loop reads CASSYSAGEAFF. The DNA of the CDR3 is TGTGCCAGCAGTTACTCGGCGGGAGAAGCTTTCTTT.